This T cell receptor (beta chain) was identified in a study of identifying expanded T cells in peripheral blood. Of note for this clone: Its target is unknown.

Healthy donors had no documented immune events, such as infections, while sampled. Using immunoSEQ multiplex PCR, the repertoire was profiled, and TCRdb retains in-frame clones only, with some absent. The repertoire holds about 86,000 clones, approximately 81% seen once, with approximately 4.5% in the top ten. The length of the CDR3 is 16 residues. Per germline, CDR1 SGHVS and CDR2 FQNEAQ. V trimming: 1 base; J trimming: 8 bases; junction bases outside the gene matches: 9. Study conclusions and caveats: Technical replicates showed approximately 1.2 changed clones; roughly two weeks 15 to 20; four weeks 19. Clone count variance between roughly 2-week samples rose with total template count.

The V call is TRBV7-8, the J call TRBJ2-1; 9 bases agree with TRBD1. This clonotype was obtained from a person aged 18 to 75 in good health. Material: blood. The CDR3 bases are TGTGCCAGCAGCTTAGGTCTGGACAGGGGTTCCGATGAGCAGTTCTTC. Encoded protein: CASSLGLDRGSDEQFF.